This T cell receptor (beta chain) was captured in a study of cytomegalovirus exposure and HLA in healthy donors. General study findings and limits: High sensitivity and specificity were reportedly achieved when the classifier diagnosed cytomegalovirus status.

As for this clone: Its target is unknown.

Both 60 Vbeta primers and 13 Jbeta primers went into the PCR. Repertoires were generated with immunoSEQ multiplex PCR, while TCRdb's copy carries only in-frame clones and drops some. Recorded for this sample: some 110,000 clones. This TCR was recovered from a young man in good health and CMV-seronegative. Sequenced input: PBMCs.

CDR3 sequence reads: CASSLTGSNGYTF. The CDR3 DNA sequence: TGTGCCAGCAGTTTGACAGGGTCGAATGGCTACACCTTC. The V gene is TRBV27, the J gene TRBJ1-2; TRBD1 matches at 7 bases. Germline V gives CDR1 MNHEY, CDR2 SMNVEV (reference sequence). Losses at the gene ends were 3 bases for V and 6 bases for J; bases not matched to a gene: 4. The length of the CDR3 is 13 residues.